A selection of T cell receptor beta chains follows, all from one sample in a study of cytomegalovirus exposure and HLA in healthy donors. TCRdb's table, derived via immunoSEQ multiplex PCR, lists solely in-frame clones and lacks some. The sample lists roughly 110,000 clones; over 70% were seen once. The specimen was PBMCs. The receptors come from a male donor in good health and CMV-seropositive. Both conserved end residues are part of each CDR3. D genes are given only for firm matches. Part of the rows lack a size; the others show once, few, many or a class for expanded clones.

size	J	V	D	DNA	CDR3
.	TRBJ2-7	TRBV28	.	TGTGCCTGCGTAGGGGACGTAAGGGGGTCCTACGAGCAGTACTTC	CACVGDVRGSYEQYF
.	TRBJ2-2	TRBV4-1	TRBD1	TGCGCCAGCAGCCAAGATAGAGGGGGCTGGGGCACCGGGGAGCTGTTTTTT	CASSQDRGGWGTGELFF
.	TRBJ2-7	TRBV7-2	TRBD1	TGTGCCAGCAGCCCCTCCGGGACAGGAATTGGTCAGCAGTACTTC	CASSPSGTGIGQQYF
.	TRBJ1-1	TRBV2	.	TGTGCCAGCAGGCGGGGTCGAGGGAACACTGAAGCTTTCTTT	CASRRGRGNTEAFF
.	TRBJ2-2	TRBV5-1	.	TGCGCCAGCAGCATGGATGTACACAACACCGGGGAGCTGTTTTTT	CASSMDVHNTGELFF
once	TRBJ2-7	TRBV6-5	.	TGTGCCAGCAGTTACCTTGGGCCAACGTACGAGCAGTACTTC	CASSYLGPTYEQYF
.	TRBJ2-7	TRBV7-6	TRBD2	TGTGCCAGCAGTCCCCGGACTAGCGTGTACGAGCAGTACTTC	CASSPRTSVYEQYF
once	TRBJ2-5	TRBV30	TRBD2	TGTGCCTGGAGCGAGGGACTAGCGGGAGAAGAGACCCAGTACTTC	CAWSEGLAGEETQYF
.	TRBJ2-5	TRBV20-1	.	TGCAGTGGGGCCCTTCAAGAGACCCAGTACTTC	CSGALQETQYF
.	TRBJ1-2	TRBV15	TRBD1	TGTGCCTCTGGCAGAGGGGGCAGATATTATGGCTACACCTTC	CASGRGGRYYGYTF
.	TRBJ2-7	TRBV11-2	.	TGTGCCAGCAGCTTAGATCTCACCACTTCCTACGAGCAGTACTTC	CASSLDLTTSYEQYF
.	TRBJ1-5	TRBV7-2	TRBD1	TGTGCCAGCAGAATGACAGGGGGCGAACAGCCCCAGCATTTT	CASRMTGGEQPQHF
.	TRBJ2-3	TRBV6-1	.	TGTGCCAGCAGTCCCCCGGGCACAGATACGCAGTATTTT	CASSPPGTDTQYF
.	TRBJ1-5	TRBV28	.	TGTGCCAGCACAGGGATTGGCAATCAGCCCCAGCATTTT	CASTGIGNQPQHF
.	TRBJ1-2	TRBV5-1	.	TGCGCCAGCAGCACCGGACAGAGTAACTATGGCTACACCTTC	CASSTGQSNYGYTF
.	TRBJ1-3	TRBV29-1	.	TGCAGCGTTGGTCAGGGAGGAAACACCATATATTTT	CSVGQGGNTIYF
.	TRBJ1-1	TRBV6-5	.	TGTGCCAGCAGTTACTCGACATCTGAAGCTTTCTTT	CASSYSTSEAFF
.	TRBJ2-5	TRBV7-2	TRBD1	TGTGCCAGCAGCTCAGACAGGGGTCGGCAAGAGACCCAGTACTTC	CASSSDRGRQETQYF
medium-sized	TRBJ2-7	TRBV10-1	.	TGCGCCAGCAGTGAGTCGAGACGGACTTGCTCCTACGAGCAGTACTTC	CASSESRRTCSYEQYF
.	TRBJ2-7	TRBV25-1	TRBD2	TGTGCCAGCGCCAGGACTAGCGGAAACTCCTACGAGCAGTACTTC	CASARTSGNSYEQYF
.	TRBJ2-1	TRBV19	TRBD2	TGTGCCAGTAGCCGGACTAGCGGGAGCTCCTACAATGAGCAGTTCTTC	CASSRTSGSSYNEQFF
once	TRBJ1-2	TRBV4-3	TRBD1	TGCGCCAGCAGCCCAGACAGGGCAGAGGGCTACACCTTC	CASSPDRAEGYTF
.	TRBJ2-1	TRBV5-1	TRBD2	TGCGCCAGCAGCCTTAGCGGGATGATTCGCAATGAGCAGTTCTTC	CASSLSGMIRNEQFF
.	TRBJ2-7	TRBV28	TRBD1	TGTGCCAGCAGAAGGGACAGGGTAACCTACGAGCAGTACTTC	CASRRDRVTYEQYF
.	TRBJ1-2	TRBV19	.	TGTGCCAGTAGTATGTGGACAACGGGTTTTACCCATGGCTACACCTTC	CASSMWTTGFTHGYTF
few	TRBJ1-2	TRBV4-2	TRBD1	TGTGCCAGCAGCCAAGGACAGGGGCATACTAACTATGGCTACACCTTC	CASSQGQGHTNYGYTF
.	TRBJ2-7	TRBV7-9	TRBD1	TGTGCCAGCAGCCGGCCGACAGGGCTCTCCTACGAGCAGTACTTC	CASSRPTGLSYEQYF
.	TRBJ1-5	TRBV11-2	TRBD1	TGTGCCAGCAGCCCGGGACAGGGAGATCAGCCCCAGCATTTT	CASSPGQGDQPQHF
once	TRBJ2-7	TRBV27	TRBD1	TGTGCCAGCAGTCCAAGACAGGGGTCCTACGAGCAGTACTTC	CASSPRQGSYEQYF
.	TRBJ1-5	TRBV30	.	TGTGCCTGGAGTGGGGGCCTGGGGAATCAGCCCCAGCATTTT	CAWSGGLGNQPQHF
.	TRBJ2-7	TRBV10-3	TRBD2	TGTGCCATCAGCGGACTAGCGGAGAGCTACGAGCAGTACTTC	CAISGLAESYEQYF
.	TRBJ1-6	TRBV5-6	.	TGTGCCAGCAGCTTGCCGCCAGGGAATTCACCCCTCCACTTT	CASSLPPGNSPLHF
.	TRBJ1-1	TRBV19	.	TGTGCCAGTAGTCTAGGCAGCACTGAAGCTTTCTTT	CASSLGSTEAFF
.	TRBJ2-2	TRBV6-6	TRBD1	TGTGCCAGCAGTTTCTCAGGGGGACCCGGGGAGCTGTTTTTT	CASSFSGGPGELFF
few	TRBJ2-7	TRBV2	TRBD2	TGTGCCAGCAGTGAACCGACCGGGGGAGCGGGGGGAAACGAGCAGTACTTC	CASSEPTGGAGGNEQYF
few	TRBJ1-5	TRBV19	TRBD1	TGTGCCAGTGCGGGACAGCAGAATCAGCCCCAGCATTTT	CASAGQQNQPQHF
.	TRBJ2-1	TRBV4-2	.	TGTGCCAGCAGCCCCTCCCCGGGGAGCTCCTACAATGAGCAGTTCTTC	CASSPSPGSSYNEQFF
.	TRBJ1-3	TRBV15	TRBD1	TGTGCCACCAGCAGTACCCCGGGACAGGGGATCGGGAACACCATATATTTT	CATSSTPGQGIGNTIYF
once	TRBJ2-7	TRBV11-3	TRBD1	TGTGCCAGCAGCTTCGGGACAGGGGAGGTGTACGAGCAGTACTTC	CASSFGTGEVYEQYF
.	TRBJ2-7	TRBV4-1	TRBD1	TGCGCCAGCAGCCCTTCCGGGACAGGGCGCAACGAGCAGTACTTC	CASSPSGTGRNEQYF
.	TRBJ1-2	TRBV28	.	TGTGCCAGCAGTTTGGGTAGGGGTGGCTACACCTTC	CASSLGRGGYTF
.	TRBJ1-1	TRBV28	.	TGTGCCAGCAGTTTATTGTCAGAGAACACTGAAGCTTTCTTT	CASSLLSENTEAFF
.	TRBJ1-2	TRBV2	TRBD1	TGTGCCAGCAGTGAACGGCAGGGGGCTGGCTACACCTTC	CASSERQGAGYTF
.	TRBJ1-6	TRBV9	.	TGTGCCAGCAGCGCAAATCTGGGGACTAGGGATTCACCCCTCCACTTT	CASSANLGTRDSPLHF
.	TRBJ1-2	TRBV6-5	.	TGTGCCAGCAGATCCGTCAACTATGGCTACACCTTC	CASRSVNYGYTF
.	TRBJ2-4	TRBV5-1	.	TGCGCCAGCAGCTTAGGCGGGGCCAACATTCAGTACTTC	CASSLGGANIQYF
.	TRBJ1-2	TRBV29-1	.	TGCAGCGTTGAAGGCCGTGGGGACATAAATGGCTACACCTTC	CSVEGRGDINGYTF
.	TRBJ2-1	TRBV30	TRBD2	TGTGCCTGGCGTCAGAGCGGGAGACGGAACAGATCCTACAATGAGCAGTTCTTC	CAWRQSGRRNRSYNEQFF
.	TRBJ2-7	TRBV7-2	TRBD2	TGTGCCAGCAGCTTAGGATCCCGGGGGGGCGCCTACGAGCAGTACTTC	CASSLGSRGGAYEQYF
.	TRBJ2-3	TRBV9	.	TGTGCCAGCAGCGTTGGCTCACCGACTAGCACAGATACGCAGTATTTT	CASSVGSPTSTDTQYF
.	TRBJ1-5	TRBV6-5	TRBD1	TGTGCCAGCAGTTCAAGCGGGACAGGGGGCGAACAGCCCCAGCATTTT	CASSSSGTGGEQPQHF
.	TRBJ1-5	TRBV4-3	.	TGCGCCAGCAGCCCCAGGGGCGGCAATCAGCCCCAGCATTTT	CASSPRGGNQPQHF
.	TRBJ2-6	TRBV7-2	TRBD1	TGTGCCAGCAGCGGTGGACAGGGGGTCCCCCACTCTGGGGCCAACGTCCTGACTTTC	CASSGGQGVPHSGANVLTF
.	TRBJ2-7	TRBV5-4	TRBD2	TGTGCCAGCAGCTTAATGGGACTATACGAGCAGTACTTC	CASSLMGLYEQYF
few	TRBJ2-4	TRBV5-4	TRBD2	TGTGCCAGCAGCAGTAGCGGGTCAAACATTCAGTACTTC	CASSSSGSNIQYF